This T cell receptor beta chain is drawn from a study of spatial heterogeneity in lung cancer. Findings and caveats of the study: Intratumoral expanded alpha and beta TCR counts were found to track tumor mutation counts.

This clonotype was seen ten or more times. Its antigen is still unknown. Because the CDR3 is missing its conserved closing phenylalanine or tryptophan, this is likely a read error. The DNA is omitted, as the CDR3 cannot be located on it reliably, and the CDR3 follows TCRdb's listing. Since it is a stray read in a library aimed at alpha chains, this beta chain has a size that is not meaningful. Time point here: sample taken at primary tumor resection. The CDR3 is made up of 13 amino acids, end residues included. Germline CDR1 DFQATT, CDR2 SNEGSKA (reference sequence). One entry per CDR3 protein results from TCRdb running MiXCR on the 5' RACE reads. This sample yields 17,000 or so distinct CDR3 sequences, of which 6.2% are seen a single time; around 7% belongs to the top ten.

The sample consisted of lung tumor tissue, taken at surgery. The chain links TRBV20-1 to TRBJ2-1; the D segment call TRBD1 is taken from the table without a DNA check. The sequence was collected from a male donor with early-stage non-small cell lung cancer. CDR3 residues: CSARASVTGGISS.